The present T cell receptor (beta chain) was sequenced within a study of CD8 T cells in Susac syndrome (dated by TCRdb to about 2019). About the investigation overall: Among the sequenced Susac syndrome patients, more than 5 had clinically active disease and eight were in clinical remission. At blood withdrawal, Susac syndrome patients were either therapy-naive, taking corticosteroids (in some cases with IVIg as well), or taking IVIg alone. The clonality of the CD8+ T cell repertoire was compared across over 9 healthy donors, about 14 Susac syndrome patients and around 15 multiple sclerosis patients. Whether CD8+ T cell activation and differentiation in Susac syndrome was antigen driven was tested using repertoire sequencing. General conclusions and limits of the study: Susac syndrome CD8+ repertoires showed clonal expansion, highest in CD8+ TEMRA cells and greater in clinically active than remitting patients. The number of individuals in the TCR sequencing and HLA analysis was recognized as being relatively small. Looking at Susac-specific public clones, the researchers identified about 15 in the total CD8+ repertoire and five or six in the CD8+ TEMRA repertoire.

From the cysteine through the phenylalanine, the CDR3 covers 14 amino acids. Here the CDR3 DNA is all that survives: 42 bases in frame from base 1. Based on the germline V gene, the CDR1 and CDR2 sequences are MNHEY and SVGAGI. V and J lose 0 bases and 10 bases, and a span of 13 bases separates them. A few counts support this clonotype. The antigen this receptor binds is unknown. Base-call qualities are not available, and no considerably larger clone is one nucleotide away. Peripheral blood CD8+ and CD4+ T cells from healthy donors, Susac syndrome patients and multiple sclerosis patients were profiled using high-throughput TCR beta sequencing. The Susac syndrome patients fulfilled recently defined diagnostic criteria for definite or probable disease. CD8+ TEMRA cells were enriched by FACS, while bulk CD8+ and CD4+ T cells were purified by magnetic negative isolation. Blood was drawn into EDTA tubes, processed within 24 hours, and PBMCs were isolated by density gradient centrifugation. PBMCs destined for TCR sequencing were cryopreserved in liquid nitrogen and later thawed in a 37 °C water bath. The sorted or isolated CD4+, CD8+ and CD8+ TEMRA cells had a purity of 90% or higher.

RNA was extracted using the RNeasy kit, and about 0.45 to 1 ug of the RNA was reverse transcribed with random hexamers. TCR beta CDR3 regions were amplified with the immunoSEQ multiplex PCR assay covering 54 Vbeta and 13 Jbeta segments. PCR amplification bias was corrected using a synthetic template baseline for primer optimization and computational correction. Processing in the source paper ran as follows. Only productive sequences were kept, with reads annotated to V, D and J genes according to IMGT and analyzed in immunoSEQ Analyzer. Clonality was calculated as one minus the Shannon entropy normalized by log2 of the number of productive unique sequences. For each patient and control, public and private clones were evaluated among the 100 most prevalent clones. Clones were defined as Susac-specific when absent from the healthy and MS cohorts, from about 1,100 published viral clones and from other ImmuneACCESS disease sequences. TCRdb reworked the public reads: Q25 trimming with fastp, MiXCR clone assembly, productive beta chains retained. Each CDR3 protein gets just one entry, which takes the most common genes and DNA from the rows behind it. These V and J calls derive from TCRdb rather than the authors' analysis. This sample lists about 24,000 distinct CDR3 sequences; just under 95% were detected once. 0.55% to 0.7% of the sample comes from the top ten.

This sequence uses TRBV6-5 and TRBJ2-1; D gene: possibly TRBD1, on 6 matching bases. Material for sequencing was CD8+ T cells from PBMCs. The source of this sequence is a human donor with Susac syndrome. For the CDR3, the sequence is CASSYSGSGTEQFF. In nucleotides, the sequence is TGTGCCAGCAGTTACTCAGGGTCTGGGACAGAGCAGTTCTTC.